A selection of T cell receptor beta chains follows, all from one sample in a study of control samples from healthy donors and cancer patients. Repertoires were generated with immunoSEQ multiplex PCR, while TCRdb's copy carries only in-frame clones and drops some. The sample yields 150,000 or so clones, 90% to 95% seen once. Sequenced input: blood. The receptors were sampled from a middle-aged woman in good health. Each CDR3 is given with its conserved first and last residue. The order of the fields is J gene, V gene, clone size, D gene, CDR3 DNA, CDR3 protein. D genes are given only for firm matches. The size field is filled for only some rows; it gives once, few, many or a size class.

J gene: TRBJ2-1
V gene: TRBV5-1
clone size: NA
D gene: NA
CDR3 DNA: TGCGCCAGCAGCCGTCGTTTTAGCGAAGAGGTCAATGAGCAGTTCTTC
CDR3 protein: CASSRRFSEEVNEQFF

J gene: TRBJ1-2
V gene: TRBV5-4
clone size: NA
D gene: TRBD1
CDR3 DNA: TGTGCCAGCAGCACTGACAGGGGCGGCTCGGGCTACACCTTC
CDR3 protein: CASSTDRGGSGYTF

J gene: TRBJ2-7
V gene: TRBV11-2
clone size: NA
D gene: TRBD1
CDR3 DNA: TGTGCCAGCAGCTTAGCGTACAGGGGCGACTACGAGCAGTACTTC
CDR3 protein: CASSLAYRGDYEQYF

J gene: TRBJ1-2
V gene: TRBV6-5
clone size: NA
D gene: TRBD1
CDR3 DNA: TGTGCCACATCGACAGGGGGCCTAGGACACTATGGCTACACCTTC
CDR3 protein: CATSTGGLGHYGYTF

J gene: TRBJ1-2
V gene: TRBV11-2
clone size: NA
D gene: NA
CDR3 DNA: TGTGCCAGCAGCTTAGGGGCGGCTTCTAACTATGGCTACACCTTC
CDR3 protein: CASSLGAASNYGYTF

J gene: TRBJ2-6
V gene: TRBV7-6
clone size: NA
D gene: NA
CDR3 DNA: TGTGCCAGCAGCTGGGGCAGCACTGGGGCCAACGTCCTGACTTTC
CDR3 protein: CASSWGSTGANVLTF

J gene: TRBJ1-1
V gene: TRBV5-6
clone size: NA
D gene: TRBD1
CDR3 DNA: TGTGCCAGCACCCGACCGGGACAGGGCGCGACTGAAGCTTTCTTT
CDR3 protein: CASTRPGQGATEAFF

J gene: TRBJ1-1
V gene: TRBV7-2
clone size: NA
D gene: NA
CDR3 DNA: TGTGCCAGCAGCAGTGCAGGGAACACTGAAGCTTTCTTT
CDR3 protein: CASSSAGNTEAFF

J gene: TRBJ2-1
V gene: TRBV18
clone size: few
D gene: TRBD2
CDR3 DNA: TGTGCCAGCTCACCAGATGCGGGAGGGAACAATGAGCAGTTCTTC
CDR3 protein: CASSPDAGGNNEQFF

J gene: TRBJ1-1
V gene: TRBV7-2
clone size: NA
D gene: NA
CDR3 DNA: TGTGCCAGCAGCTTAGACAGACTGAACACTGAAGCTTTCTTT
CDR3 protein: CASSLDRLNTEAFF

J gene: TRBJ2-2
V gene: TRBV6-5
clone size: NA
D gene: NA
CDR3 DNA: TGTGCCAGCAGTCAGGGGGGTAGAAGCGGGGAGCTGTTTTTT
CDR3 protein: CASSQGGRSGELFF

J gene: TRBJ1-4
V gene: TRBV6-2/TRBV6-3
clone size: NA
D gene: NA
CDR3 DNA: TGTGCCAGCAGTTCACCGGGAAATGAAAAACTGTTTTTT
CDR3 protein: CASSSPGNEKLFF

J gene: TRBJ2-2
V gene: TRBV7-3
clone size: NA
D gene: NA
CDR3 DNA: TGTGCCAGCAGCCTCGGACCCGACCGGGAGCTGTTTTTT
CDR3 protein: CASSLGPDRELFF

J gene: TRBJ1-5
V gene: TRBV28
clone size: NA
D gene: NA
CDR3 DNA: TGTGCCAGCAGTTTAGATTTAGGGGTGCATCAGCCCCAGCATTTT
CDR3 protein: CASSLDLGVHQPQHF

J gene: TRBJ2-7
V gene: TRBV7-9
clone size: NA
D gene: TRBD2
CDR3 DNA: TGTGCCAGCACCCAATCGGGGGGGACCTACGAGCAGTACTTC
CDR3 protein: CASTQSGGTYEQYF

J gene: TRBJ1-1
V gene: TRBV2
clone size: NA
D gene: NA
CDR3 DNA: TGTGCCAGCACTGAGGAAGTCGGGCAGTCGGAAGCTTTCTTT
CDR3 protein: CASTEEVGQSEAFF

J gene: TRBJ1-4
V gene: TRBV29-1
clone size: NA
D gene: NA
CDR3 DNA: TGCAGCGTCCCAGCTGCAACTAATGAAAAACTGTTTTTT
CDR3 protein: CSVPAATNEKLFF

J gene: TRBJ2-5
V gene: TRBV2
clone size: NA
D gene: NA
CDR3 DNA: TGTGCCAGCATGGGTAGGAGGCGGTACCAAGAGACCCAGTACTTC
CDR3 protein: CASMGRRRYQETQYF

J gene: TRBJ2-3
V gene: TRBV20-1
clone size: NA
D gene: NA
CDR3 DNA: TGCAGTGCCGGCGAGGATACGCAGTATTTT
CDR3 protein: CSAGEDTQYF

J gene: TRBJ1-1
V gene: TRBV9
clone size: NA
D gene: TRBD1
CDR3 DNA: TGTGCCAGCAGCCCACGGGACAGCAGTAACACTGAAGCTTTCTTT
CDR3 protein: CASSPRDSSNTEAFF

J gene: TRBJ1-1
V gene: TRBV27
clone size: NA
D gene: NA
CDR3 DNA: TGTGCCAGCAGTTTGCGTCGAATGAACACTGAAGCTTTCTTT
CDR3 protein: CASSLRRMNTEAFF

J gene: TRBJ2-5
V gene: TRBV25-1
clone size: NA
D gene: NA
CDR3 DNA: TGTGCCAGCAGTGAATCCGGCCCACGGTGGGAGACCCAGTACTTC
CDR3 protein: CASSESGPRWETQYF

J gene: TRBJ1-4
V gene: TRBV10-3
clone size: NA
D gene: NA
CDR3 DNA: TGTGCCATCAGTGAGTCGACGGGGGCCAATGAAAAACTGTTTTTT
CDR3 protein: CAISESTGANEKLFF